This T cell receptor (beta chain) comes out of a study of blood T cell repertoires in COVID-19. On the study more broadly: Acute-phase and convalescent COVID-19 samples originated in the United States, Italy and Spain. Sources were T cells, B-cell-depleted T cells, or PBMCs; the material itself was cDNA or gDNA.

Participant age was roughly 18 to 95 years, and participants resided in approximately 24 US areas. Germline CDR1 reads LGHNA; CDR2 reads YSLEER. The CDR3 sequence is 14 residues long. Deletions cut 0 bases from V and 8 bases from J, with 13 bases between. Original data processing: Cell counts per sample came from amplifying reference gene primers. The data were produced by immunoSEQ multiplex PCR, yet TCRdb's version contains in-frame clones alone and is incomplete. That table supplies the V and J calls and clone size; D and trimming were determined from the DNA. The sample shows 150,000 to 200,000 clones, less than 90% of them seen only once.

The sequence came from a woman aged 25 to 39 who had been exposed to COVID-19. The chain joins TRBV4-3 to TRBJ1-2; D ambiguous. Sample: PBMCs or T cells enriched from blood (not recorded which). The CDR3 is CASSQDPGPGGYTF. CDR3 coding DNA: TGCGCCAGCAGCCAAGATCCAGGTCCGGGGGGCTACACCTTC.